This passage covers 32 T cell receptor beta chains from one sample sequenced in a study of CD8+ T cells in alopecia areata. Reverse transcribed after extraction, RNA yielded cDNA as the sequencing template. The method was immunoSEQ multiplex PCR; TCRdb's version includes in-frame clones alone and lacks a portion of them. The sample has around 300,000 clones, 60% seen once. Treatment specified: oral pan-JAK inhibitor, 5-10 mg twice daily. The specimen was CD4+ T cells sorted from blood, collected around week 53, from a patient treated with tofacitinib. The receptors here all came from a human donor with alopecia areata.

On this clone itself: Sequence at one end of the junction differs from germline and may be a read error. The V and J genes are TRBV20-1 and TRBJ1-4, with D perhaps matching TRBD1 (6 bases). The CDR3 runs to 11 residues. Germline loops: CDR1 DFQATT, CDR2 SNEGSKA (reference sequence). This chain's CDR3 is CSALGQSKMFF. The CDR3 DNA sequence: TGCAGTGCTCTAGGACAGTCAAAAATGTTTTTT.

There are a few counts of this clone. The chain uses TRBV29-1 and TRBJ2-1, with D possibly TRBD2 on 5 matching bases. This CDR3 is 12 amino acids long. The germline V and J ends were trimmed by 7 bases and 4 bases, with 11 bases remaining between them. CDR1 is SQVTM and CDR2 is ANQGSEA in the germline V gene. The CDR3 coding sequence is TGCAGCGCTAGCCTCGGGTACAATGAGCAGTTCTTC. Protein sequence: CSASLGYNEQFF.

The CDR3 loop is CASSLDRAQYGYTF. The DNA of the CDR3 is TGTGCCAGCAGCCTAGACAGGGCCCAGTATGGCTACACCTTC. The chain links TRBV7-2 to TRBJ1-2; TRBD1 matches at 7 bases. There are 14 residues in the CDR3. Germline CDR1 SGHTA, CDR2 FQGNSA. J gave up 5 bases and V 5 bases, and 8 bases lay outside the gene matches.

This chain links TRBV5-1 with TRBJ1-3; the D gene is possibly TRBD1 (5 bases). V lost 0 bases, J lost 1 base, and 5 bases lay in between. The CDR3 runs to 14 residues. The germline gives CDR1 SGHRS, CDR2 YFSETQ. The CDR3 spells CASSLGQSGNTIYF. The DNA for the CDR3 is TGCGCCAGCAGCTTGGGACAGTCTGGAAACACCATATATTTT.

This clone has a count of ten or more. The V gene is TRBV5-1, the J gene TRBJ1-1; D perhaps matches TRBD1 (5 bases). This CDR3 contains 15 residues. Trimming took off 0 bases at V and 1 base at J, with 10 bases between the two ends. Germline CDR1 is SGHRS and CDR2 is YFSETQ. The chain's CDR3 is CASSLGPGQNTEAFF. As DNA, the CDR3 is TGCGCCAGCAGCTTGGGTCCAGGGCAGAACACTGAAGCTTTCTTT.

The chain has TRBV2 and TRBJ1-5, with 8 bases lining up with TRBD1. The V segment lost 5 bases and the J segment 3 bases; nucleotides outside the gene matches: 3. The CDR3 runs to 14 residues. Germline V gene data show CDR1 as SNHLY and CDR2 as FYNNEI. CDR3 amino acids: CASSRQGNNQPQHF. In DNA form, the CDR3 reads TGTGCCAGCAGTCGACAGGGGAACAATCAGCCCCAGCATTTT.

The chain combines TRBV30 with TRBJ1-1; D is unresolved. Trimming removed 3 bases at V and 4 bases at J, with 15 bases between. The germline V gene has CDR1 GTSNPN and CDR2 SVGIG (reference sequence). The CDR3 is 14 amino acids. The CDR3, as DNA: TGTGCCTGGAGGGCCCCCGGCAGAGCCACTGAAGCTTTCTTT. It specifies CAWRAPGRATEAFF.

This clone was counted only a few times. The V gene is TRBV19, the J gene TRBJ1-5; 9 bases agree with TRBD1. CDR1 is LNHDA, CDR2 SQIVND, per germline (reference sequence). The J segment lost 6 bases and the V segment lost 2 bases, leaving 8 bases of the junction unmatched. CDR3 size: 16 residues. The CDR3 loop is CASSIRGQGRFQPQHF. CDR3 nucleotides: TGTGCCAGTAGTATACGGGGACAGGGCCGTTTTCAGCCCCAGCATTTT.

Concerning this clone itself: Different DNA sequences within this sample yield the same CDR3. The CDR3: CASSLNSGELFF. The DNA for the CDR3 is TGTGCCAGCAGCTTAAATTCCGGGGAGCTGTTTTTT. The chain employs TRBV5-6 and TRBJ2-2; D ambiguous. CDR3 length: 12 residues. Trimming shortened V by 2 bases and J by 6 bases, and 5 bases separated the two germline ends. CDR1 and CDR2 (germline): SGHDT, YYEEEE.

The chain uses TRBV30 and TRBJ2-3; D call uncertain. Germline CDR1 GTSNPN, CDR2 SVGIG (reference sequence). Trimming removed 0 bases at V and 1 base at J, with 8 bases between. This CDR3 comprises 14 residues. This chain's CDR3 is CAWSVQLRTDTQYF. The CDR3 DNA is TGTGCCTGGAGTGTACAACTCCGCACAGATACGCAGTATTTT.

The chain couples TRBV6-5 to TRBJ1-1, with 9 bases identical to TRBD1. The germline CDR1 and CDR2 sequences are MNHEY and SVGAGI. The CDR3 is 15 residues long. V shed 4 bases and J 0 bases; nucleotides not matched to a gene: 3. CDR3 in amino acids: CASSLGQGMNTEAFF. The CDR3 nucleotides read TGTGCCAGCAGTTTGGGACAGGGTATGAACACTGAAGCTTTCTTT.

The chain combines TRBV30 with TRBJ1-2, with TRBD1 matching 11 bases. V shed 5 bases and J 8 bases; nucleotides not matched to a gene: 10. CDR1 is GTSNPN and CDR2 is SVGIG in the germline V gene (reference sequence). The CDR3 sequence is 14 residues long. CDR3 in DNA: TGTGCCTGGTCCCGGGACAGGGGGACTCGGGGCTACACCTTC. It is translated as CAWSRDRGTRGYTF.

This clone was observed once. The chain recombines TRBV7-9 with TRBJ1-1; 7 nucleotides line up with TRBD1. V was clipped by 10 bases and J by 5 bases; unmatched bases: 13. The germline V gene encodes CDR1 SEHNR and CDR2 FQNEAQ (reference sequence). This CDR3 spans 14 amino acids. Written as DNA, the CDR3 is TGTGCCACCCTAACCTCGACAGGGAGAACTGAAGCTTTCTTT. Its protein product is CATLTSTGRTEAFF.

The rearrangement links TRBV30 to TRBJ2-7, with 7 bases fitting TRBD1. Unmatched junction bases numbered 11, after V lost 5 bases and J lost 4 bases. This CDR3 has 14 amino acids. In germline, CDR1 is GTSNPN, CDR2 SVGIG (reference sequence). This CDR3 reads CAWCDRGRRYEQYF. The CDR3 DNA reads as TGTGCCTGGTGTGATAGGGGGCGGAGGTACGAGCAGTACTTC.

The rearrangement joins TRBV2 to TRBJ2-3; no clear D gene. Looked up from germline, CDR1 is SNHLY and CDR2 is FYNNEI. The CDR3 spans 10 residues. Trimming took 7 bases from V and 3 from J, leaving 2 bases between them. The CDR3 reads CASKTDTQYF. DNA for the CDR3: TGTGCCAGCAAAACAGATACGCAGTATTTT.

The chain couples TRBV27 to TRBJ2-7; D possibly corresponds to TRBD1 (6 bases). Germline V gene data show CDR1 as MNHEY and CDR2 as SMNVEV (reference sequence). The CDR3 length is 13 residues. The ends were cut back, 2 bases at V and 2 bases at J, with 7 bases in the middle. Written as DNA, the CDR3 is TGTGCCAGCAGTTTAGAGGGGGCCTACGAGCAGTACTTC. Translation gives CASSLEGAYEQYF.

This clone occurred a few times. The V gene is TRBV14, the J gene TRBJ2-3; D is perhaps TRBD2 (6 bases). Deletions cut 5 bases from V and 0 bases from J, with 12 bases between. There are 15 residues in the CDR3. Per the germline V gene, CDR1 is SGHDN and CDR2 is FVKESK. CDR3 bases: TGTGCCAGCAGCACCGCGGGGCGGAGCACAGATACGCAGTATTTT. Translated: CASSTAGRSTDTQYF.

CDR3: CASSLRRGYGYTF. The CDR3 region has the DNA TGTGCCAGCAGCCTACGCAGGGGTTATGGCTACACCTTC. This chain joins TRBV5-6 and TRBJ1-2; possibly TRBD1 for D (6 bases). Germline CDR1 and CDR2: SGHDT and YYEEEE. This CDR3 comprises 13 residues. V lost 4 bases and J 5 bases, leaving 12 bases between the germline ends. The variable domain in full, completed from reference TRBV5-6 and TRBJ1-2, reads DAGVTQSPTHLIKTRGQQVTLRCSPKSGHDTVSWYQQALGQGPQFIFQYYEEEERQRGNFPDRFSGHQFPNYSSELNVNALLLGDSALYLCASSLRRGYGYTFGSGTRLTVV.

The table lists this clone with a few counts. J is TRBJ1-6 and V is TRBV29-1, with D possibly TRBD1 on 6 matching bases. The CDR3 length is 14 residues. The germline gives CDR1 SQVTM, CDR2 ANQGSEA. The V and J ends lost 5 bases and 7 bases respectively, with 15 bases between them. CDR3 sequence: CSVRGAAQNSPLHF. The CDR3 nucleotides read TGCAGCGTTAGGGGGGCTGCTCAGAATTCACCCCTCCACTTT.

V and J are TRBV6-6 and TRBJ1-2, with 7 bases lining up with TRBD1. Germline values: CDR1 MNHNY, CDR2 SVGAGI (reference sequence). The CDR3 length is 15 residues. Trimming took 5 bases from V and 2 from J; bases not matched to a gene: 8. As DNA, the CDR3 is TGTGCCAGCAGTCCGCGACAGGGACAAAACTATGGCTACACCTTC. The encoded protein is CASSPRQGQNYGYTF.

This clone was seen more than once but under ten times. The chain combines TRBV29-1 with TRBJ1-5; D gene unclear. The CDR3 totals 12 residues. The germline V gene has CDR1 SQVTM and CDR2 ANQGSEA. The V end lost 4 bases, the J end lost 3 bases, and 7 bases lay between the germline ends. CDR3 bases: TGCAGCGTTGGGACGGACAATCAGCCCCAGCATTTT. Encoded protein: CSVGTDNQPQHF.

The chain recombines TRBV29-1 with TRBJ1-2, with a tentative D call TRBD1 (6 bases). The CDR3 is made up of 13 amino acids. Looked up from germline, CDR1 is SQVTM and CDR2 is ANQGSEA. CDR3 sequence: CTVAGGVLAGYTF. CDR3 in DNA: TGCACGGTCGCGGGGGGCGTTCTGGCTGGCTACACCTTC.

The chain recombines TRBV6-5 with TRBJ2-7; the D gene could be TRBD1 or TRBD2 (6 bases each). Trimming shortened V by 3 bases and J by 2 bases, and 14 bases separated the two germline ends. Germline assignment: CDR1 MNHEY and CDR2 SVGAGI. This CDR3 has 15 residues. The CDR3 protein is CASSYVGGLAYEQYF. In nucleotides, the CDR3 is TGTGCCAGCAGTTATGTAGGGGGGCTTGCCTACGAGCAGTACTTC.

The CDR3 coding sequence is TGTGCCACCAGCAGAGATATAGGAACCAGGAGGAACACTGAAGCTTTCTTT. Translation: CATSRDIGTRRNTEAFF. V and J are TRBV15 and TRBJ1-1; D unclear. Germline V gene sequence: CDR1 LNHNV, CDR2 YYDKDF (reference sequence). CDR3 length: 17 amino acids. V lost 0 bases, J lost 1 base, and 15 bases lay in between.

The chain uses TRBV7-8 and TRBJ1-5; TRBD1 agrees at 7 bases. CDR1 is SGHVS and CDR2 is FQNEAQ in the germline V gene. The CDR3 is made up of 14 amino acids. V was pared by 3 bases and J by 2 bases, with 1 base of the junction left unmatched. CDR3 sequence reads: CASSFDRGNQPQHF. DNA of the CDR3: TGTGCCAGCAGCTTCGACAGGGGCAATCAGCCCCAGCATTTT. Full variable domain (outside the CDR3, taken from reference TRBV7-8 and TRBJ1-5): GAGVSQSPRYKVAKRGQDVALRCDPISGHVSLFWYQQALGQGPEFLTYFQNEAQLDKSGLPSDRFFAERPEGSVSTLKIQRTQQEDSAVYLCASSFDRGNQPQHFGDGTRLSIL.

The chain links TRBV25-1 to TRBJ2-5; TRBD1 might be the D (5 bases). This CDR3 has 13 amino acids. The germline V gene encodes CDR1 MGHDK and CDR2 SYGVNS. Trimming left V 4 bases short and J 2 bases short, with 8 bases between. This CDR3 is CASSVRQQETQYF. The CDR3, as DNA: TGTGCCAGCAGTGTGAGACAGCAAGAGACCCAGTACTTC.

This chain links TRBV15 with TRBJ1-2, with TRBD1 matching over 8 bases. The CDR3 has 16 amino acids. The germline CDR1 and CDR2 sequences are LNHNV and YYDKDF (reference sequence). Germline trimming cut 4 bases from V and 3 bases from J; bases unmatched to any gene: 10. CDR3 residues: CATSTYLGTGHYGYTF. Written as DNA, the CDR3 is TGTGCCACCAGCACCTACCTCGGGACAGGTCACTATGGCTACACCTTC.

The chain recombines TRBV4-1 with TRBJ1-2; a possible D gene is TRBD1 (5 bases). The CDR3 sequence is 15 residues long. Germline values: CDR1 MGHRA, CDR2 YSYEKL. V was pared by 0 bases and J by 5 bases, with 13 bases between. The CDR3 protein is CASSQEKLRGYGYTF. The CDR3 DNA is TGCGCCAGCAGCCAAGAGAAACTAAGGGGATATGGCTACACCTTC.

Only a few counts were recorded for this clone. The chain combines TRBV29-1 with TRBJ2-3; D not certain. Germline lookup yields CDR1 SQVTM and CDR2 ANQGSEA. CDR3 length: 11 amino acids. V was clipped by 6 bases and J by 2 bases, with 6 bases between them. CDR3 protein: CSVRDTDTQYF. The CDR3 bases are TGCAGCGTGCGTGACACAGATACGCAGTATTTT.

This clone was counted only a few times. This sequence joins TRBV29-1 and TRBJ1-1; 8 positions agree with TRBD1. The CDR3 sequence is 13 residues long. The V gene's germline CDR1 is SQVTM and CDR2 ANQGSEA. V trimming: 2 bases; J trimming: 4 bases; junction bases outside the gene matches: 3. DNA for the CDR3: TGCAGCGTTGAAAGGCAGGGGGCCACTGAAGCTTTCTTT. Translating it yields CSVERQGATEAFF.

This clone was counted a few times. The chain carries TRBV29-1 and TRBJ2-7, with TRBD2 identical over 7 bases. With 6 bases clipped from V and 6 bases from J, the junction kept 17 bases outside the gene matches. Germline CDR1 is SQVTM and CDR2 is ANQGSEA. The CDR3 consists of 15 residues. CDR3: CSVSRGGREFGEQYF. Here the CDR3 DNA reads TGCAGCGTCTCGAGAGGAGGGAGGGAGTTTGGCGAGCAGTACTTC.

The chain has TRBV6-5 and TRBJ2-5, with a tentative D call TRBD2 (5 bases). The DNA end is a closer match to TRBJ2-7, so the J assignment may be wrong. CDR3 length equals 13 residues. Looked up from germline, CDR1 is MNHEY and CDR2 is SVGAGI. This chain's CDR3 is CASSLGGGYEQYF. The CDR3 DNA reads as TGTGCCAGCAGTTTGGGTGGAGGCTACGAGCAGTACTTC.